The rows below give T cell receptor beta chains drawn from one sample of a study of human T cells and chemical hapten exposure. TCRdb recomputed calls from the RACE reads with MiXCR, one row per CDR3 protein. The repertoire holds approximately 400,000 distinct CDR3 sequences, roughly 5% seen once, with roughly 2.4% in the top ten. Sequencing was performed on whole blood, taken in connection with sensitization to the hapten diphenylcyclopropenone (DPC). The receptor source for this set is a woman in her 50s with alopecia areata. Some clones in this sample may be carry-over from other donors' samples. Each CDR3 is given with its conserved first and last residue. D genes are given only for firm matches. Where a row states a size, it is once, few, many or the class of an expanded clone; other rows omit it.

j_call	v_call	clone_size	d_call	cdr3_nt	cdr3_aa
TRBJ2-6	TRBV30	NA	NA	TGTGCCTGGAGGAGATCTGGGGCCAACGTCCTGACTTTC	CAWRRSGANVLTF
TRBJ1-1	TRBV4-3	many	NA	TGCGCCAGCAGCCAAACCCTGGGGGGGAACACTGAAGCTTTCTTT	CASSQTLGGNTEAFF
TRBJ1-6	TRBV4-3	many	NA	TGCGCCAGCAGCCAAGAAAGCTCCTATAATTCACCCCTCCACTTT	CASSQESSYNSPLHF
TRBJ2-7	TRBV29-1	NA	NA	TGCAGCGTTGAATCGGGTGGAACCTACGAGCAGTACTTC	CSVESGGTYEQYF
TRBJ2-2	TRBV7-7	few	TRBD2	TGTGCCAGCAGCTTTTCTAGCGGGGGGACCCCCGGGGAGCTGTTTTTT	CASSFSSGGTPGELFF
TRBJ1-2	TRBV9	many	NA	TGTGCCAGCAGCGTAGCCGATGCGGGCTACTATGGCTACACCTTC	CASSVADAGYYGYTF
TRBJ1-1	TRBV20-1	many	NA	TGCAGTGCTAGCCATTATATCATGAACACTGAAGCTTTCTTT	CSASHYIMNTEAFF
TRBJ1-5	TRBV24-1	many	TRBD1	TGTGCCACCAGTGATACAGGGGGCCAGCCCCAGCATTTT	CATSDTGGQPQHF
TRBJ2-1	TRBV20-1	many	NA	TGCAGTGCTTCGGGGCACGTAGGTGGGAGCTCCTACAATGAGCAGTTCTTC	CSASGHVGGSSYNEQFF
TRBJ2-1	TRBV20-1	NA	NA	TGCAGTGCAAACCAGGGGAGCTCCTACAATGAGCAGTTCTTC	CSANQGSSYNEQFF
TRBJ2-4	TRBV29-1	NA	NA	TGCAGCGCCCCGGATCCGGCGGGCAAAAACATTCAGTACTTC	CSAPDPAGKNIQYF
TRBJ2-3	TRBV10-3	many	TRBD2	TGTGCCATCAGAACCGGGACTAGCGGGGATACGCAGTATTTT	CAIRTGTSGDTQYF
TRBJ2-3	TRBV20-1	many	NA	TGCAGTGCCCAACAGGTTAGCACAGATACGCAGTATTTT	CSAQQVSTDTQYF
TRBJ1-5	TRBV7-2	many	TRBD1	TGTGCCAGCAGCTTCGGACAGGCGATACAGCCCCAGCATTTT	CASSFGQAIQPQHF
TRBJ1-2	TRBV24-1	NA	NA	TGTGCCACCAGTGATGGGGGCCCCTATGGCTACACCTTC	CATSDGGPYGYTF
TRBJ1-1	TRBV10-1	many	NA	TGCGCCAGCATGCAGGGGTACGCGGCTTTCTTT	CASMQGYAAFF
TRBJ1-1	TRBV9	many	NA	TGTGCCAGCAGCCCTAGGACGGGTGAAGCTTTCTTT	CASSPRTGEAFF
TRBJ2-5	TRBV6-5	many	NA	TGTGCCAGCGGGGACGGGGAGACCCAGTACTTC	CASGDGETQYF
TRBJ1-4	TRBV29-1	many	NA	TGCAGCGTTCATAGGAATGAAAAACTGTTTTTT	CSVHRNEKLFF
TRBJ1-5	TRBV2	NA	NA	TGTGCCAGCAGTGAAGCGGGGGCGTGGTCCCAGCATTTT	CASSEAGAWSQHF
TRBJ1-1	TRBV6-5	few	TRBD1	TGTGCCAGCAGTAGCCAGGGGGGTGCTGAAGCTTTCTTT	CASSSQGGAEAFF
TRBJ2-2	TRBV6-5	NA	TRBD2	TGTGCCAGCAGTTACCCATCCCGGACTAGCGGGGGGGTGGGTGACACCGGGGAGCTGTTTTTT	CASSYPSRTSGGVGDTGELFF
TRBJ2-7	TRBV5-1	many	TRBD1	TGCGCCAGCAGCTGGGCAGGGGGCCACGAGCAGTACTTC	CASSWAGGHEQYF
TRBJ2-3	TRBV2	many	TRBD2	TGTGCCAGCAGACCATCTAGCGGGCCGAACCTCAACACAGATACGCAGTATTTT	CASRPSSGPNLNTDTQYF
TRBJ2-1	TRBV7-2	NA	TRBD2	TGTGCCAGCAGCTTAGAAGGACTAGTCATCAATGAGCAGTTCTTC	CASSLEGLVINEQFF
TRBJ2-5	TRBV20-1	NA	TRBD2	TGCAGTGCTAGGACTAGCGGCCAAGAGACCCAGTACTTC	CSARTSGQETQYF
TRBJ2-2	TRBV29-1	few	NA	TGCAGCGTCTACACCGGGGAGCTGTTTTTT	CSVYTGELFF
TRBJ1-2	TRBV20-1	few	NA	TGCAGTGCTAGAGATGGGGGGAATTCCGACTATGGCTACACCTTC	CSARDGGNSDYGYTF
TRBJ1-6	TRBV14	many	TRBD1	TGTGCCAGCAGAGCCGGGACAGTATCGCCCTCACCCCTCCACTTT	CASRAGTVSPSPLHF
TRBJ2-7	TRBV9	NA	NA	TGTGCCAGCAGCCCCTCAGGGGGGACCTCCTACGAGCAGTACTTC	CASSPSGGTSYEQYF
TRBJ2-1	TRBV12-3/TRBV12-4	few	NA	TGTGCCAGCAGTTTAGTGGGGATCCACAATGAGCAGTTCTTC	CASSLVGIHNEQFF
TRBJ1-6	TRBV5-1	few	NA	TGCGCCAGCAGCTTGCCCCAGGGTAATAATTCACCCCTCCACTTT	CASSLPQGNNSPLHF
TRBJ1-5	TRBV6-1	NA	NA	TGTGCCAGCAGGGGGGGGGGCGAGCAGCCCCAGCATTTT	CASRGGGEQPQHF
TRBJ1-5	TRBV20-1	many	NA	TGCAGTGCTAGTGAACCTCCTAGCAATCAGCCCCAGCATTTT	CSASEPPSNQPQHF
TRBJ1-1	TRBV28	many	NA	TGTGCCAGCAACCACAGGGCCATGAACACTGAAGCTTTCTTT	CASNHRAMNTEAFF
TRBJ1-3	TRBV2	many	NA	TGTGCCAGCAGTGCTATGACCCCTAGCTCTGGAAACACCATATATTTT	CASSAMTPSSGNTIYF
TRBJ1-1	TRBV27	many	NA	TGTGCCACCCACGGGGGCGCGAACACTGAAGCTTTCTTT	CATHGGANTEAFF
TRBJ1-2	TRBV10-2	many	NA	TGCGCCAGCAGTGAGGCGGGGGACAACTATGGCTACACCTTC	CASSEAGDNYGYTF
TRBJ2-1	TRBV12-5	NA	NA	TGTGCTAGTGGTTTATCTAATGAGCAGTTCTTC	CASGLSNEQFF
TRBJ1-2	TRBV12-5	many	NA	TGTGCTAGTGCCTTGGCCGGGACCTATGGCTACACCTTC	CASALAGTYGYTF
TRBJ2-1	TRBV30	few	NA	TGTGCCTGGAGTGAGCTCCACAATGAGCAGTTCTTC	CAWSELHNEQFF
TRBJ1-5	TRBV2	NA	NA	TGTGCCAGCAGGCCGGATGGACAGAGCAATCAGCCCCAGCATTTT	CASRPDGQSNQPQHF